The present T cell receptor (beta chain) was sequenced within a study of blood T cells in healthy people across ages. Overall study findings and caveats: Higher diversity and more naive CD4+ cells were features of long-lived donors, compared to aged donors.

Every donor gave approximately 10 milliliters of peripheral blood. Isolation yielded PBMCs, at least 7 million per sample, in every case. V lost 6 bases and J 8 bases, leaving 17 bases between the germline ends. The germline gives CDR1 MNHEY, CDR2 SVGEGT. CDR3 size: 14 residues. This clonotype was recorded many times. Its antigen is undetermined. For the second PCR, which ran for about 7 to 11 cycles, a sample-barcoded 5' primer and a J-beta primer mix were used. TCRdb independently ran MiXCR on the 5' RACE reads; one entry per CDR3 protein. The data show 650,000 to 1,000,000 distinct CDR3 sequences, 35% to 60% seen once.

The sample taken for sequencing was blood. The sequence came from a man at least 80 years old in good health. V and J are TRBV6-2 or TRBV6-3 and TRBJ2-1, with D uncertain. CDR3 residues: CASRYTLQDDEQFF. In DNA form, the CDR3 reads TGTGCCAGCAGATATACGCTTCAAGACGATGAGCAGTTCTTC.